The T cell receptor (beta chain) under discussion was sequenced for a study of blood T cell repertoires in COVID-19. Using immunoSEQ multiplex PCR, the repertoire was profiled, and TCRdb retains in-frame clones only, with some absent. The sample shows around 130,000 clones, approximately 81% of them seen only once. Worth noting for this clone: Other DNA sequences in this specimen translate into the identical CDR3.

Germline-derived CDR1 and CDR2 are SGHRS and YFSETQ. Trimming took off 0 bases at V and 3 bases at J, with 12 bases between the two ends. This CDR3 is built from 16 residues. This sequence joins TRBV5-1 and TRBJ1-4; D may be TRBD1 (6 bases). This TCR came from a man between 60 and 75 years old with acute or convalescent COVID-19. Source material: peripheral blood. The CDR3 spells CASSLDRASPNEKLFF. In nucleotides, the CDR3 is TGCGCCAGCAGCTTGGACAGGGCTTCCCCTAATGAAAAACTGTTTTTT.